A selection of T cell receptor beta chains follows, all from one sample in a study of shared clonotypes between healthy human individuals. The repertoire was sequenced with immunoSEQ multiplex PCR; TCRdb's copy has only in-frame clones and lacks some. The sample lists 2,500,000 or so clones, approximately 92% occurring once. The sequenced sample consisted of naive CD4+ T cells sorted from blood. The receptors originated from a young man in good health. Both conserved end residues are trimmed from each CDR3.

V gene | CDR3 protein
TRBV10-3 | AITGQIGNTIY
TRBV4-2 | ASSQDLGWETQY
TRBV18 | ASSQGTGQETQY
TRBV27 | ASSLAAGNQPQH
TRBV5-4 | ASSSRSGEQY
TRBV10-3 | AINLDLRGPNEQF
TRBV2 | ASRGLAGADTQY
TRBV2 | ASSPPRQASYNEQF
TRBV5-1 | ASSLPSGTLYNEQF
TRBV11-2 | ASSVGTGGLEKLF
TRBV28 | ASSSGLYSNQPQH
TRBV7-9 | ASSFILSGVTGELF
TRBV7-8 | ASSFPGQGNTEAF
TRBV7-8 | ASSTRRGTPLTDTQY
TRBV30 | AWSPTGGELF
TRBV6-4 | AQLGRGREKLF
TRBV18 | ASSPKLAASLETQY
TRBV5-1 | ASSLSGQGGTIY
TRBV15 | ATSRGPTSGNYNEQF
TRBV5-4 | ASSWRGLGQNNSPLH
TRBV7-2 | ASSLGWGDEQY
TRBV6-5 | ASSRAQGGDTEAF
TRBV25-1 | ASSAPGGRTEAF
TRBV18 | ASSRTPTGTDTQY
TRBV6-5 | ASSYSRFGGGEQY
TRBV6-5 | ASSPGGLVYGYT
TRBV6-5 | ASLFQHSTDTQY
TRBV18 | ASSRTGTTTNTGELF
TRBV9 | ASSGGQDWAGEFFGANVLT
TRBV6-5 | ASMRSLATNEKLF
TRBV4-3 | ASSQTMGLAGGGSYNEQF
TRBV15 | ATSRGTSGSYEQY
TRBV7-2 | ASSLGARGQGPQH
TRBV7-2 | ASSLATLGTSGRETQY
TRBV28 | AGQQGGDSNQPQH
TRBV14 | ASSQVAGPGWDTQY
TRBV28 | ASLGQGASGEQY
TRBV9 | ASSVAPRAGGQNEQF
TRBV13 | ASSRDRSYEQY
TRBV19 | ASSDPRISPLH
TRBV7-9 | ASSLGHDEQY
TRBV9 | ASSAPGFGQETQY
TRBV14 | ASTETPVVGTQY
TRBV9 | ASSSRDRGDEKLF
TRBV4-2 | ASSPGQLPPGGLAGGSLHNEQF
TRBV28 | ASRTGGKDYGYT
TRBV11-2 | ASSLSGVVTEAF
TRBV7-8 | ASSKRTTATGELF
TRBV18 | ASSIAGTANQPQH
TRBV9 | ASSLGTGVNYGYT
TRBV7-2 | ASSLVAGGPDTQY
TRBV6-5 | ASRLAGPSYEQY
TRBV9 | ASSVGSGGARTGELF
TRBV19 | ASSTTSVGRNEQF
TRBV5-1 | ASRPLTAQETQY
TRBV6-6 | ASGRAKETQY
TRBV27 | ASSEGVLEGYT
TRBV5-4 | ASSTTRWREQENEQF